These 25 T cell receptor beta chains were all obtained from the same sample, sequenced in a study of a mutant IDH1 vaccine in newly diagnosed glioma. Repertoires were generated with immunoSEQ multiplex PCR, while TCRdb's copy carries only in-frame clones and drops some. This table has about 62,000 clones, about 91% appearing once. These TCRs are of unknown antigen specificity. The sample's time point: week 11, during vaccination. It was 300 ug of mutant IDH1 20-mer peptide that made up each vaccine dose, given with topical imiquimod. The material sequenced was PBMCs, taken from a glioma patient whose treatment included an IDH1 peptide vaccine. These receptors all come from a man aged 40-55 years with glioma.

The CDR3 protein is CASRKQGNSPLHF. The CDR3 nucleotides read TGCGCCAGCAGAAAACAGGGGAATTCACCCCTCCACTTT. J is TRBJ1-6 and V is TRBV5-1; TRBD1 matches 7 bases. The V gene's germline CDR1 is SGHRS and CDR2 YFSETQ. The CDR3 has 13 residues. Unmatched junction bases numbered 3, after V lost 5 bases and J lost 7 bases. Full variable domain (remainder filled in from reference TRBV5-1 and TRBJ1-6): KAGVTQTPRYLIKTRGQQVTLSCSPISGHRSVSWYQQTPGQGLQFLFEYFSETQRNKGNFPGRFSGRQFSNSRSEMNVSTLELGDSALYLCASRKQGNSPLHFGNGTRLTVT.

The chain combines TRBV18 with TRBJ2-2; maybe TRBD1 (5 bases). The germline gives CDR1 KGHSH, CDR2 LQKENI. The ends were cut back, 10 bases at V and 3 bases at J, with 21 bases in the middle. The length of the CDR3 is 16 residues. The CDR3, as DNA: TGTGCCACCACTTGGCCCCAGGGTGTTGACACCGGGGAGCTGTTTTTT. Translating it yields CATTWPQGVDTGELFF.

This clone was observed a handful of times. The chain is built from TRBV7-2 and TRBJ2-7, with 7 positions matching TRBD1. CDR1 is SGHTA, CDR2 FQGNSA, per germline. V was pared by 5 bases and J by 6 bases, with 13 bases of the junction left unmatched. The CDR3 runs to 15 residues. The CDR3 here is CASSPRGLNGGEQYF. The CDR3 nucleotides read TGTGCCAGCAGCCCGAGGGGGCTGAATGGGGGCGAGCAGTACTTC.

The chain employs TRBV28 and TRBJ2-5; TRBD2 might be the D (6 bases). The CDR3 consists of 15 residues. Germline-derived CDR1 and CDR2 are MDHEN and SYDVKM. Trimming stripped 6 bases from V and 5 bases from J, with 19 bases between. CDR3 residues: CASSLPGVKWETQYF. The DNA for the CDR3 is TGTGCCAGCAGCCTTCCGGGGGTCAAGTGGGAGACCCAGTACTTC.

The chain recombines TRBV30 with TRBJ1-1; D is ambiguous. This CDR3 comprises 14 residues. Germline V gene data show CDR1 as GTSNPN and CDR2 as SVGIG (reference sequence). Trimming took 2 bases from V and 7 from J, leaving 17 bases between them. This chain's CDR3 is CAWSSDFYLGEAFF. The CDR3 nucleotides read TGTGCCTGGAGTTCGGATTTTTACCTCGGTGAAGCTTTCTTT.

The V gene is TRBV10-3, the J gene TRBJ2-1; TRBD2 matches at 11 bases. V was clipped by 10 bases and J by 6 bases; unmatched bases: 8. Germline loops: CDR1 ENHRY, CDR2 SYGVKD. This CDR3 spans 14 amino acids. The CDR3 DNA sequence: TGTGCCACCCGACTAGCGGGGATAGGCAATGAGCAGTTCTTC. Translated: CATRLAGIGNEQFF.

The chain's CDR3 is CASSRGLVGEQYF. The CDR3 DNA sequence: TGTGCCAGCAGTCGCGGACTAGTCGGAGAGCAGTACTTC. This sequence joins TRBV4-2 and TRBJ2-7, with 7 bases aligning to TRBD2. V was pared by 6 bases and J by 7 bases, with 9 bases of the junction left unmatched. Germline V gene data show CDR1 as LGHNA and CDR2 as YNFKEQ. The CDR3 extends over 13 amino acids.

This sequence joins TRBV10-3 and TRBJ1-1; TRBD1 is a possible D gene (5 bases). Germline V lookup: CDR1 ENHRY, CDR2 SYGVKD. V was trimmed by 11 bases and J by 5 bases, leaving 18 bases between them. CDR3 size: 13 residues. In nucleotides, the CDR3 is TGTGCCTCCGGTGACCGGGGGTGGACTGAAGCTTTCTTT. The encoded protein is CASGDRGWTEAFF.

CDR3 sequence reads: CASSDELGTEAFF. In nucleotides, the CDR3 is TGTGCCAGCAGTGACGAGTTGGGGACTGAAGCTTTCTTT. V usage is TRBV6-4 and J usage is TRBJ1-1; D unclear. The V gene's germline CDR1 is MRHNA and CDR2 SNTAGT. Trimming left V 2 bases short and J 5 bases short, with 9 bases between. The CDR3 totals 13 residues.

The chain carries TRBV27 and TRBJ2-3, with no clear D. Germline lookup yields CDR1 MNHEY and CDR2 SMNVEV (reference sequence). The CDR3 runs to 15 residues. With 6 bases removed from V and 1 base from J, the gap between germline ends came to 14 bases. As DNA, the CDR3 is TGTGCCAGCAGCCCCTTTTCCGAACGCACAGATACGCAGTATTTT. Encoded protein: CASSPFSERTDTQYF.

The rearrangement links TRBV27 to TRBJ2-5; D unclear. V lost 3 bases and J 1 base, leaving 9 bases between the germline ends. Germline assignment: CDR1 MNHEY and CDR2 SMNVEV (reference sequence). The CDR3 is 14 amino acids. In nucleotides, the CDR3 is TGTGCCAGCAGTTTGTACGATTCCCAAGAGACCCAGTACTTC. This encodes CASSLYDSQETQYF.

The gene calls are TRBV6-6 and TRBJ2-7, with D possibly being TRBD2 (6 bases). CDR1 and CDR2 (germline): MNHNY, SVGAGI (reference sequence). V shed 7 bases and J shed 0 bases, with 16 bases lying between them. This CDR3 region has 15 residues. This chain's CDR3 is CASTLAQALSYEQYF. Here the CDR3 DNA reads TGTGCCAGCACCCTAGCGCAGGCCCTCTCCTACGAGCAGTACTTC.

The J gene is TRBJ2-3, the V gene TRBV30; 7 nucleotides line up with TRBD1. Germline-derived CDR1 and CDR2 are GTSNPN and SVGIG (reference sequence). V gave up 2 bases and J gave up 4 bases; unmatched junction bases: 3. This CDR3 region has 13 residues. CDR3 amino acids: CAWSITGADTQYF. The CDR3 nucleotides read TGTGCCTGGAGTATAACAGGGGCAGATACGCAGTATTTT.

The genes are TRBV7-8 and TRBJ1-1; D gene ambiguous. CDR3 length: 14 residues. The V gene lost 5 bases and the J gene lost 2 bases, with 12 bases spanning the gap. Per the germline V gene, CDR1 is SGHVS and CDR2 is FQNEAQ. For the CDR3, the DNA is TGTGCCAGCAGCCCCCGAACCGGAAACACTGAAGCTTTCTTT. Protein sequence: CASSPRTGNTEAFF.

V gene TRBV2 combines with J gene TRBJ2-5, with D possibly TRBD2 on 6 matching bases. Germline lookup yields CDR1 SNHLY and CDR2 FYNNEI. V lost 2 bases, J lost 7 bases, and 17 bases lay in between. CDR3 length: 15 amino acids. The CDR3 DNA sequence: TGTGCCAGCAGTGAATGGGACTGGGGGTCCGGGACCCAGTACTTC. This sequence encodes CASSEWDWGSGTQYF.

The J gene is TRBJ2-1, the V gene TRBV5-5; D gene uncertain. The CDR3 has 15 residues. Germline lookup yields CDR1 SGHKS and CDR2 YYEKEE (reference sequence). V was trimmed by 0 bases and J by 4 bases, leaving 11 bases between them. The CDR3 loop is CASSLDWGWYNEQFF. DNA for the CDR3: TGTGCCAGCAGCTTGGATTGGGGTTGGTACAATGAGCAGTTCTTC.

This CDR3 reads CASRTSGMGNSPLHF. The CDR3 DNA reads TGTGCCAGCAGGACCTCAGGAATGGGAAATTCACCCCTCCACTTT. The chain joins TRBV28 to TRBJ1-6; D is unclear. The V end was cut by 6 bases, the J end by 7 bases, with 16 bases between. The CDR3 sequence is 15 residues long. Germline values: CDR1 MDHEN, CDR2 SYDVKM.

The chain joins TRBV29-1 to TRBJ2-1; D is uncertain. Germline V gene lookup returns CDR1 SQVTM and CDR2 ANQGSEA. The CDR3 consists of 10 residues. Trimming removed 6 bases from V and 6 bases from J, with 6 bases in between. CDR3 sequence: CSVRSNEQFF. The DNA for the CDR3 is TGCAGCGTCCGCAGCAATGAGCAGTTCTTC.

DNA for the CDR3: TGTGCCAGCAGCTTGGGTACTGAAGCTTTCTTT. Translated, it gives CASSLGTEAFF. The chain is built from TRBV5-5 and TRBJ1-1; D not resolved. CDR3 length: 11 amino acids. Germline V gene lookup returns CDR1 SGHKS and CDR2 YYEKEE (reference sequence). Trimming stripped 0 bases from V and 5 bases from J, with 2 bases between.

CDR3 residues: CASSLSTTGSYYGYTF. For the CDR3, the DNA is TGTGCCAGCAGTCTTAGTACCACAGGGTCCTACTATGGCTACACCTTC. This chain connects TRBV28 to TRBJ1-2; TRBD1 might be the D (6 bases). Between the trimmed V and J ends, which lost 5 bases and 3 bases, there was a span of 19 bases. Per germline, CDR1 MDHEN and CDR2 SYDVKM. This CDR3 is 16 amino acids long.

Remarks on this clone: Other DNA variants within this sample encode the same CDR3. The chain links TRBV18 to TRBJ1-2; D gene ambiguous. Trimming took off 2 bases at V and 3 bases at J, with 10 bases between the two ends. The CDR3 loop spans 14 amino acids. Germline CDR1 and CDR2: KGHSH and LQKENI. The CDR3 reads CASSPGGKDYGYTF. DNA for the CDR3: TGTGCCAGCTCACCAGGCGGCAAAGACTATGGCTACACCTTC.

The rearrangement joins TRBV5-6 to TRBJ2-1, with D possibly TRBD2 on 6 matching bases. The CDR3 has 19 amino acids. From germline, CDR1 is SGHDT and CDR2 YYEEEE. V lost 0 bases and J lost 8, with 27 bases in between. The chain's CDR3 is CASSLAWGSGSRAVHEQFF. The CDR3, as DNA: TGTGCCAGCAGCTTGGCGTGGGGTAGCGGCTCTCGAGCCGTACATGAGCAGTTCTTC. Using reference TRBV5-6 and TRBJ2-1 for the parts outside the CDR3, the full variable domain is DAGVTQSPTHLIKTRGQQVTLRCSPKSGHDTVSWYQQALGQGPQFIFQYYEEEERQRGNFPDRFSGHQFPNYSSELNVNALLLGDSALYLCASSLAWGSGSRAVHEQFFGPGTRLTVL.

This rearrangement joins TRBV19 to TRBJ1-1; D not resolved. Germline V CDR1 and CDR2: LNHDA, SQIVND (reference sequence). The CDR3 spans 13 residues. V lost 3 bases to trimming and J lost 6 bases, with 11 bases between them. DNA of the CDR3: TGTGCCAGTAGTATCGGACTGCTGGCTGAAGCTTTCTTT. It is translated as CASSIGLLAEAFF.

This chain uses TRBV7-2 with TRBJ2-6; 9 nucleotides match TRBD1. Unmatched junction bases numbered 7, after V lost 6 bases and J lost 4 bases. This CDR3 contains 16 residues. Germline V gene data show CDR1 as SGHTA and CDR2 as FQGNSA. CDR3: CASRPQGALGANVLTF. The CDR3 nucleotides are TGTGCCAGCAGACCACAGGGGGCGTTGGGGGCCAACGTCCTGACTTTC.

The chain links TRBV30 to TRBJ1-1, with D possibly TRBD1 on 5 matching bases. Germline CDR1 reads GTSNPN; CDR2 reads SVGIG (reference sequence). This CDR3 contains 14 residues. V lost 0 bases and J lost 4, with 12 bases in between. The CDR3 spells CAWSVQGTGTEAFF. The CDR3, as DNA: TGTGCCTGGAGTGTACAAGGGACCGGCACTGAAGCTTTCTTT.